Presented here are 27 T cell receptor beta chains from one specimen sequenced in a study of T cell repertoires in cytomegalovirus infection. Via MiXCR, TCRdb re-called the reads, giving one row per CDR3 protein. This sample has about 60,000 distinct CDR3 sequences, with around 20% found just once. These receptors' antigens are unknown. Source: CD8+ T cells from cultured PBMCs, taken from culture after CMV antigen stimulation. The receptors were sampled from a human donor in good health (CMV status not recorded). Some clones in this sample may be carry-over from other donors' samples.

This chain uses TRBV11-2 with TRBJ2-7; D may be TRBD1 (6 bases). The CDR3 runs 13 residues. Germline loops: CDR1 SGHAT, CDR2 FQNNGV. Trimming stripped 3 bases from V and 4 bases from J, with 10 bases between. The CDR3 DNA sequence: TGTGCCAGCAGCTTCCGGGACACTTACGAGCAGTACTTC. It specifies CASSFRDTYEQYF.

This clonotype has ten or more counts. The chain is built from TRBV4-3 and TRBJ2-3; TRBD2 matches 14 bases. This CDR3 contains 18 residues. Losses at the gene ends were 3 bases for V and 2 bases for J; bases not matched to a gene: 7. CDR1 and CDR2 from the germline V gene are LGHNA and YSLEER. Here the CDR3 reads CASSQGLAGATFTDTQYF. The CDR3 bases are TGCGCCAGCAGCCAGGGACTAGCGGGAGCCACCTTCACAGATACGCAGTATTTT.

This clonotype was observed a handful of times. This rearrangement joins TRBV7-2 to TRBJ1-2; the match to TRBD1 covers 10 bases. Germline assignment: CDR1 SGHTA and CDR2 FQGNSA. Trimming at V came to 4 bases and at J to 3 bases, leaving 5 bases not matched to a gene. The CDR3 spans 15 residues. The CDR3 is CASSSDRGGHYGYTF. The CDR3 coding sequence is TGTGCCAGCAGCTCGGACAGGGGGGGCCACTATGGCTACACCTTC.

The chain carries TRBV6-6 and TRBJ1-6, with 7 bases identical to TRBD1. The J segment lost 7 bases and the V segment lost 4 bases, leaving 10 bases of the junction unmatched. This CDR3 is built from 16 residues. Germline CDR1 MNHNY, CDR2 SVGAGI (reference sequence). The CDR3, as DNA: TGTGCCAGCAGTTTTGGGACAGATGGACTGAATTCACCCCTCCACTTT. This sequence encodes CASSFGTDGLNSPLHF.

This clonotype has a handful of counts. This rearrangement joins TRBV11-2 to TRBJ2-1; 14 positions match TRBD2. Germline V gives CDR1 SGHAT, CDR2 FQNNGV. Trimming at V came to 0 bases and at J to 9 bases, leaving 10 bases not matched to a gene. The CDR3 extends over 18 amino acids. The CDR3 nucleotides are TGTGCCAGCAGCTTAGACCTGGGGACTAGCGGGAGTCTGAGTGAGCAGTTCTTC. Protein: CASSLDLGTSGSLSEQFF. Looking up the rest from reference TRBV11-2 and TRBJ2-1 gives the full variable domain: EAGVAQSPRYKIIEKRQSVAFWCNPISGHATLYWYQQILGQGPKLLIQFQNNGVVDDSQLPKDRFSAERLKGVDSTLKIQPAKLEDSAVYLCASSLDLGTSGSLSEQFFGPGTRLTVL.

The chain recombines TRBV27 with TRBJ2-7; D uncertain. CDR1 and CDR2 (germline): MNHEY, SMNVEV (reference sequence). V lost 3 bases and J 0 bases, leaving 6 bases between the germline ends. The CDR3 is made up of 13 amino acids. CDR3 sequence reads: CASSFTSSYEQYF. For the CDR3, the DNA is TGTGCCAGCAGTTTCACGTCCTCCTACGAGCAGTACTTC.

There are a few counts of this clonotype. CDR3 bases: TGTGCCAGCACCGTTGGGGGGAACACTGAAGCTTTCTTT. The encoded protein is CASTVGGNTEAFF. The chain couples TRBV6-2 or TRBV6-3 to TRBJ1-1; D perhaps matches TRBD1 (5 bases). The CDR3 has 13 residues. V was cut by 7 bases and J by 1 base, with 10 bases left in between. The germline CDR1 and CDR2 sequences are MNHEY and SVGEGT.

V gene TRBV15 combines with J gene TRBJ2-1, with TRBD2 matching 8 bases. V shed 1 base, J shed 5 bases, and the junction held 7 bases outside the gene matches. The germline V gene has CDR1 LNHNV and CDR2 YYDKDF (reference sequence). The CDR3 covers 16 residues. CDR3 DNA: TGTGCCACCAGCAGAGCAACGGGGGGGCGGAACAATGAGCAGTTCTTC. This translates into CATSRATGGRNNEQFF.

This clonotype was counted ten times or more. The CDR3, as DNA: TGTGCCAGCAGCCAACAGACTAGCGGGGGGCCTTACAATGAGCAGTTCTTC. As protein: CASSQQTSGGPYNEQFF. The V call is TRBV4-2, the J call TRBJ2-1, with TRBD2 matching 13 bases. Germline V CDR1 and CDR2: LGHNA, YNFKEQ. With 2 bases clipped from V and 4 bases from J, the junction kept 5 bases outside the gene matches. The CDR3 sequence is 17 residues long.

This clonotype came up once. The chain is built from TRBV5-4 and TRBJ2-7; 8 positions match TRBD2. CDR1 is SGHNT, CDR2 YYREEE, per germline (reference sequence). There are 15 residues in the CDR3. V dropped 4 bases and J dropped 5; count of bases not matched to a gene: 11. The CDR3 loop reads CASSTKRELAHEQYF. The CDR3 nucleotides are TGTGCCAGCAGCACAAAGCGGGAGCTTGCCCACGAGCAGTACTTC. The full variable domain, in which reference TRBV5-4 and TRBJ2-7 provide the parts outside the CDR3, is ETGVTQSPTHLIKTRGQQVTLRCSSQSGHNTVSWYQQALGQGPQFIFQYYREEENGRGNFPPRFSGLQFPNYSSELNVNALELDDSALYLCASSTKRELAHEQYFGPGTRLTVT.

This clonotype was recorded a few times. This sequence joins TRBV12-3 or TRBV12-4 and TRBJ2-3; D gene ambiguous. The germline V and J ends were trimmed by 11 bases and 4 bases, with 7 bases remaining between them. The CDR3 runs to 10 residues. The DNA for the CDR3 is TGTGCCGCAATGGCAGATACGCAGTATTTT. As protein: CAAMADTQYF.

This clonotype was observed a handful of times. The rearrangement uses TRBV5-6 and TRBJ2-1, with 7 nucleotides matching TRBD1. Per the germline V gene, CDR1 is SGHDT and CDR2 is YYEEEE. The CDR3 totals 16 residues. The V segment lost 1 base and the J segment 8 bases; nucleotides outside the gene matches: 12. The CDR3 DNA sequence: TGTGCCAGCAGCTTGCATCGGGACAGTTCGATGTATGAGCAGTTCTTC. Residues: CASSLHRDSSMYEQFF.

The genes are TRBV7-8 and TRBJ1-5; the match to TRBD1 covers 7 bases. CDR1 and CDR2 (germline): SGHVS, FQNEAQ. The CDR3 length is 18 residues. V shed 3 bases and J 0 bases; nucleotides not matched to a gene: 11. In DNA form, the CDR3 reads TGTGCCAGCAGCTTTAGTGCCGGGACAGACTATAGCAATCAGCCCCAGCATTTT. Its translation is CASSFSAGTDYSNQPQHF. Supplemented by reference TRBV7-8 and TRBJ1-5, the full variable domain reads GAGVSQSPRYKVAKRGQDVALRCDPISGHVSLFWYQQALGQGPEFLTYFQNEAQLDKSGLPSDRFFAERPEGSVSTLKIQRTQQEDSAVYLCASSFSAGTDYSNQPQHFGDGTRLSIL.

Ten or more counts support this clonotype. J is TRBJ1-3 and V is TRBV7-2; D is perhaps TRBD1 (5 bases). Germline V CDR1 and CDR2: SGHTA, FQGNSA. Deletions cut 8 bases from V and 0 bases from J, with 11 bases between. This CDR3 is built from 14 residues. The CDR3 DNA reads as TGTGCCAGCTTGGGACGTAGCTCTGGAAACACCATATATTTT. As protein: CASLGRSSGNTIYF.

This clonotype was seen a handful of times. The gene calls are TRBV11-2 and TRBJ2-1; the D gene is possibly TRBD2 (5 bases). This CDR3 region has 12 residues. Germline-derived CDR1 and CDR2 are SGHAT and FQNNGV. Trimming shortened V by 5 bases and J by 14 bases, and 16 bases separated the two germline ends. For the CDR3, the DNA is TGTGCCAGCAGCCCAGGCGGGTGGGGAGAGTTCTTC. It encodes CASSPGGWGEFF.

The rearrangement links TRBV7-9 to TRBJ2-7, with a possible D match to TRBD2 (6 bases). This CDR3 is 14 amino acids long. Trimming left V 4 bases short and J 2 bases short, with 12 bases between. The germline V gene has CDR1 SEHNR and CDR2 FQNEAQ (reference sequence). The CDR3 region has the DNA TGTGCCAGCAGCTCCCGGGGGAGGCCCTACGAGCAGTACTTC. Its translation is CASSSRGRPYEQYF.

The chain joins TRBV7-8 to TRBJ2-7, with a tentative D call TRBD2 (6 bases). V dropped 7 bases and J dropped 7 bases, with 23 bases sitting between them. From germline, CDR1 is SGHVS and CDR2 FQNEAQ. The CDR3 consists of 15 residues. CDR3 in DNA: TGTGCCAGCACAATTCTGGAGGGTGCTGGGGGGGAGCAGTACTTC. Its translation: CASTILEGAGGEQYF. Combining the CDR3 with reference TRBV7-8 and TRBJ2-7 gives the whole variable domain GAGVSQSPRYKVAKRGQDVALRCDPISGHVSLFWYQQALGQGPEFLTYFQNEAQLDKSGLPSDRFFAERPEGSVSTLKIQRTQQEDSAVYLCASTILEGAGGEQYFGPGTRLTVT.

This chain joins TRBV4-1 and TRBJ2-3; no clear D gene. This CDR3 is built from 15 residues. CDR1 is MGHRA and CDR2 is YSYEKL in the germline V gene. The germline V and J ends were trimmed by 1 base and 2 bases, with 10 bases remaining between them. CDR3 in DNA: TGCGCCAGCAGCCAAGTCCCGGGTCCCACAGATACGCAGTATTTT. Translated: CASSQVPGPTDTQYF.

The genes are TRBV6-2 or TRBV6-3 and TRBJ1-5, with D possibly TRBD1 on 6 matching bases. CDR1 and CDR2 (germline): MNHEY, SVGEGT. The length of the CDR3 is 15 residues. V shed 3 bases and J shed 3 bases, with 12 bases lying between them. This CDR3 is CASSYSTGFNQPQHF. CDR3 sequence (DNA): TGTGCCAGCAGTTATTCGACAGGCTTCAATCAGCCCCAGCATTTT.

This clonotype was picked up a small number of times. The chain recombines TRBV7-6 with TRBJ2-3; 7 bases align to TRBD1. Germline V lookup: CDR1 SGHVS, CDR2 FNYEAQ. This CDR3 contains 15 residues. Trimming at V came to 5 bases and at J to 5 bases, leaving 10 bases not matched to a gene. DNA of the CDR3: TGTGCCAGCAGCCTCGCCGACAGGGCGGGAGATACGCAGTATTTT. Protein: CASSLADRAGDTQYF.

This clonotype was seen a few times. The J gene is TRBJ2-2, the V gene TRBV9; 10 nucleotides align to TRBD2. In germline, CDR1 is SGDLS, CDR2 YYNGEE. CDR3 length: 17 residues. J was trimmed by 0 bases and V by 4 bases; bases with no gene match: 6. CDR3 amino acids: CASSLNLAGANTGELFF. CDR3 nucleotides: TGTGCCAGCAGCCTAAATCTAGCGGGGGCGAACACCGGGGAGCTGTTTTTT.

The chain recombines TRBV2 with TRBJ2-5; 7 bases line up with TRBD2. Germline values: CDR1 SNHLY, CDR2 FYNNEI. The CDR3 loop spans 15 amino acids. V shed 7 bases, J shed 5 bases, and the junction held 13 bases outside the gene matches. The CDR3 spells CASISKGRTRETQYF. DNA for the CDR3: TGTGCCAGCATATCCAAAGGACGGACTAGGGAGACCCAGTACTTC.

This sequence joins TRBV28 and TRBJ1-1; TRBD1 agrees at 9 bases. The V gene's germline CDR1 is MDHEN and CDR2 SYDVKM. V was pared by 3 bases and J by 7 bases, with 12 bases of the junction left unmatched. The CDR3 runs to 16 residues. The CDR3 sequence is CASSLPRQGGPDEAFF. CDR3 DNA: TGTGCCAGCAGTTTGCCGAGACAGGGGGGTCCGGATGAAGCTTTCTTT. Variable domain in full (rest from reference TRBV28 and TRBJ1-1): DVKVTQSSRYLVKRTGEKVFLECVQDMDHENMFWYRQDPGLGLRLIYFSYDVKMKEKGDIPEGYSVSREKKERFSLILESASTNQTSMYLCASSLPRQGGPDEAFFGQGTRLTVV.

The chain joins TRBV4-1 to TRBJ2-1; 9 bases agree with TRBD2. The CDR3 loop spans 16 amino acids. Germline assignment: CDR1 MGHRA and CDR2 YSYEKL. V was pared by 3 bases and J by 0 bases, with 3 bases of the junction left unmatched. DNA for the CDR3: TGCGCCAGCAGCCACCCTAGCGGGAACTCCTACAATGAGCAGTTCTTC. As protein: CASSHPSGNSYNEQFF.

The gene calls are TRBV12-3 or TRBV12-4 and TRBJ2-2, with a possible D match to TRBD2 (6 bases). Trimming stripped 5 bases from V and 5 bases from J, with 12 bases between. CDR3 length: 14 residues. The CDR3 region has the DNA TGTGCCAGCAGTCTCGGGACTCGTACCGGGGAGCTGTTTTTT. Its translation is CASSLGTRTGELFF.

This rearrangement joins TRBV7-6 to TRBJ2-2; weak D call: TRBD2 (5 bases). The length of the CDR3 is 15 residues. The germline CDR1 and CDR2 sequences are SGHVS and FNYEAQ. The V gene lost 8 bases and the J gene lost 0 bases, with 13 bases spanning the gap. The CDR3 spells CASRTLASNTGELFF. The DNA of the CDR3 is TGTGCCAGCCGTACTCTAGCATCGAACACCGGGGAGCTGTTTTTT. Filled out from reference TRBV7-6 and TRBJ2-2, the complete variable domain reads GAGVSQSPRYKVTKRGQDVALRCDPISGHVSLYWYRQALGQGPEFLTYFNYEAQQDKSGLPNDRFSAERPEGSISTLTIQRTEQRDSAMYRCASRTLASNTGELFFGEGSRLTVL.

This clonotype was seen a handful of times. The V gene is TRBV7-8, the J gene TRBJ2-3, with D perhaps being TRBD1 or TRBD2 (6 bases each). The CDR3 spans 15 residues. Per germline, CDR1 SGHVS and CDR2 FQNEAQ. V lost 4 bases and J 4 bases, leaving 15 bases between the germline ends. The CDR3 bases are TGTGCCAGCAGCTGGTTTGCGGAGGGGGCAGATACGCAGTATTTT. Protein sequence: CASSWFAEGADTQYF.